Below, 29 T cell receptor beta chains from the same sample are listed, as sequenced in a study of radiotherapy plus CTLA-4 blockade in lung cancer. Sequenced by immunoSEQ multiplex PCR; TCRdb stores in-frame clones only, minus some. The sample has 60,000 to 70,000 clones, approximately 82% seen once; the top ten hold around 4%. Sequenced material: peripheral blood, taken from a patient treated with radiotherapy plus ipilimumab. These receptors were obtained from a human donor with non-small cell lung cancer who had a partial response to radiotherapy plus ipilimumab.

Here the CDR3 reads CASSEGLFYNEQFF. The CDR3 bases are TGTGCCAGCAGTGAAGGACTATTCTACAATGAGCAGTTCTTC. V and J are TRBV25-1 and TRBJ2-1; D perhaps matches TRBD2 (6 bases). The CDR3 is made up of 14 amino acids. CDR1 is MGHDK, CDR2 SYGVNS, per germline. The V and J ends lost 2 bases and 3 bases respectively, with 8 bases between them. Based on the CDR3 plus reference TRBV25-1 and TRBJ2-1, the full variable domain is EADIYQTPRYLVIGTGKKITLECSQTMGHDKMYWYQQDPGMELHLIHYSYGVNSTEKGDLSSESTVSRIRTEHFPLTLESARPSHTSQYLCASSEGLFYNEQFFGPGTRLTVL.

DNA of the CDR3: TGTGCCAGCAGCTTAGGGACATCTGGAAACACCATATATTTT. It codes for CASSLGTSGNTIYF. The genes are TRBV7-3 and TRBJ1-3; D possibly corresponds to TRBD1 (6 bases). CDR3 length: 14 residues. Trimming removed 2 bases from V and 1 base from J, with 6 bases in between. Per the germline V gene, CDR1 is SGHTA and CDR2 is FQGTGA.

The chain is built from TRBV2 and TRBJ1-5; D gene ambiguous. With 7 bases removed from V and 0 bases from J, the gap between germline ends came to 13 bases. In germline, CDR1 is SNHLY, CDR2 FYNNEI. This CDR3 has 15 amino acids. The CDR3 DNA sequence: TGTGCCAGCAAGGGAGAGAGTTCTAGCAATCAGCCCCAGCATTTT. This sequence encodes CASKGESSSNQPQHF.

The chain recombines TRBV4-2 with TRBJ1-2; 7 bases are shared with TRBD1. Germline V gene data show CDR1 as LGHNA and CDR2 as YNFKEQ. The CDR3 contains 14 residues. Trimming removed 4 bases from V and 4 bases from J; junction bases left unmatched: 6. The CDR3: CASSPQTGPYGYTF. The CDR3 coding sequence is TGTGCCAGCAGCCCGCAGACAGGGCCCTATGGCTACACCTTC.

The chain carries TRBV5-1 and TRBJ2-5, with 11 bases fitting TRBD2. Germline lookup yields CDR1 SGHRS and CDR2 YFSETQ. The CDR3 is 17 amino acids. The trim removed 4 bases at V and 5 bases at J, leaving 13 bases unmatched. The CDR3 region is CASSLSGGTSGMETQYF. In DNA, the CDR3 is TGCGCCAGCAGCCTGTCCGGGGGGACTAGCGGCATGGAGACCCAGTACTTC.

The J gene is TRBJ1-3, the V gene TRBV5-1, with a tentative D call TRBD1 (6 bases). The germline V and J ends were trimmed by 3 bases and 0 bases, with 13 bases remaining between them. The CDR3 contains 16 residues. Germline CDR1 SGHRS, CDR2 YFSETQ. Written as DNA, the CDR3 is TGCGCCAGCAGCTCGCAGGGGACAAGCTCTGGAAACACCATATATTTT. This gives the protein CASSSQGTSSGNTIYF.

This clone was counted a single time. This chain connects TRBV29-1 to TRBJ1-2; maybe TRBD1 (6 bases). The CDR3 contains 13 residues. Germline-derived CDR1 and CDR2 are SQVTM and ANQGSEA. The V end lost 1 base, the J end lost 6 bases, and 12 bases lay between the germline ends. The CDR3 sequence: CSVEVQGPHGYTF. CDR3 DNA sequence: TGCAGCGTTGAAGTACAGGGACCCCATGGCTACACCTTC.

As for this clone: The identical CDR3 is also encoded by other nucleotide sequences in the sample. The genes are TRBV19 and TRBJ2-7, with D maybe TRBD2 (5 bases). V gave up 6 bases and J gave up 0 bases, with 15 bases separating them. This CDR3 has 15 residues. The germline gives CDR1 LNHDA, CDR2 SQIVND (reference sequence). The CDR3 here is CASSPVEGLSYEQYF. The CDR3 region has the DNA TGTGCCAGTAGCCCCGTAGAGGGCCTCTCCTACGAGCAGTACTTC.

The chain is built from TRBV5-1 and TRBJ2-5; TRBD2 is a possible D gene (6 bases). TRBJ2-7 matches the DNA end more closely, so the J call is doubtful. CDR1 is SGHRS and CDR2 is YFSETQ in the germline V gene. The CDR3 consists of 12 residues. Here the CDR3 reads CASSLGGYEQYF. Written as DNA, the CDR3 is TGCGCCAGCAGCCTTGGGGGGTACGAGCAGTACTTC.

The V and J genes are TRBV11-2 and TRBJ2-3; 8 positions match TRBD2. CDR3 length: 17 amino acids. Trimming removed 1 base from V and 7 bases from J; junction bases left unmatched: 13. Germline CDR1 and CDR2: SGHAT and FQNNGV. CDR3 sequence reads: CASSLGSLAGPAHTQYF. The CDR3 DNA sequence: TGTGCCAGCAGCTTAGGGAGCCTAGCGGGCCCGGCGCATACGCAGTATTTT.

V gene TRBV9 combines with J gene TRBJ1-1; D is unresolved. Between the trimmed V and J ends, which lost 4 bases and 0 bases, there was a span of 7 bases. CDR1 and CDR2 (germline): SGDLS, YYNGEE. The CDR3 totals 13 residues. CDR3 in DNA: TGTGCCAGCAGCTCGCAGATGAACACTGAAGCTTTCTTT. This sequence encodes CASSSQMNTEAFF.

V gene TRBV5-1 combines with J gene TRBJ2-3; no firm D call. Germline CDR1 reads SGHRS; CDR2 reads YFSETQ. The CDR3 consists of 12 residues. Trimming took 4 bases from V and 2 from J, leaving 5 bases between them. The CDR3 DNA follows: TGCGCCAGCAGCCCCAACACAGATACGCAGTATTTT. Its protein product is CASSPNTDTQYF. The full variable domain, with the rest looked up from reference TRBV5-1 and TRBJ2-3, is KAGVTQTPRYLIKTRGQQVTLSCSPISGHRSVSWYQQTPGQGLQFLFEYFSETQRNKGNFPGRFSGRQFSNSRSEMNVSTLELGDSALYLCASSPNTDTQYFGPGTRLTVL.

The chain couples TRBV7-3 to TRBJ2-3; 8 positions match TRBD1. This CDR3 spans 15 amino acids. V was pared by 2 bases and J by 0 bases, with 1 base of the junction left unmatched. The germline gives CDR1 SGHTA, CDR2 FQGTGA. CDR3 in DNA: TGTGCCAGCAGCTTACAGGGGGCCAGCACAGATACGCAGTATTTT. Amino acid sequence: CASSLQGASTDTQYF.

The V gene is TRBV11-2, the J gene TRBJ2-2, with 10 bases aligning to TRBD2. The CDR3 is made up of 15 amino acids. The V and J ends lost 3 bases and 5 bases, in that order; junction bases with no gene match: 3. Germline V CDR1 and CDR2: SGHAT, FQNNGV. CDR3 region: CASSFRTSGTGELFF. CDR3 nucleotides: TGTGCCAGCAGCTTCAGGACTAGCGGTACCGGGGAGCTGTTTTTT.

This clone was counted a few times. Germline and junction disagree at one end, which may indicate a read error. The chain is built from TRBV28 and TRBJ2-7, with D hard to call. The CDR3 covers 11 residues. The germline V gene has CDR1 MDHEN and CDR2 SYDVKM. CDR3 nucleotide sequence: TGTGCCTGCAGCTTCTCCTACGAGCAGTACTTC. Protein sequence: CACSFSYEQYF.

Only a few counts were recorded for this clone. This chain connects TRBV4-2 to TRBJ1-4; 7 positions agree with TRBD1. V lost 3 bases, J lost 5 bases, and 9 bases stayed unmatched. This CDR3 is 16 amino acids long. CDR1 LGHNA and CDR2 YNFKEQ come from the germline V gene. In nucleotides, the CDR3 is TGTGCCAGCAGCCAGGGGCTGGGACAGCCAAATGAAAAACTGTTTTTT. It specifies CASSQGLGQPNEKLFF.

The table lists this clone with a count of one. The gene calls are TRBV28 and TRBJ2-2, with 7 bases identical to TRBD1. The ends lost 2 bases at V and 4 bases at J; junction bases unmatched: 7. Per germline, CDR1 MDHEN and CDR2 SYDVKM. The CDR3 totals 16 residues. DNA of the CDR3: TGTGCCAGCAGTTTACCCGGACAGGCCGGCACCGGGGAGCTGTTTTTT. It is translated as CASSLPGQAGTGELFF.

The chain carries TRBV6-5 and TRBJ2-1; a possible D gene is TRBD2 (6 bases). The germline V gene encodes CDR1 MNHEY and CDR2 SVGAGI. V lost 5 bases and J 5 bases, leaving 13 bases between the germline ends. The CDR3 loop spans 14 amino acids. The CDR3 spells CASSPSTRHNEQFF. In DNA form, the CDR3 reads TGTGCCAGCAGTCCGTCGACTAGGCACAATGAGCAGTTCTTC.

This sequence joins TRBV18 and TRBJ1-1, with D perhaps TRBD1 (5 bases). Trimming left V 3 bases short and J 0 bases short, with 8 bases between. The CDR3 loop spans 14 amino acids. Germline values: CDR1 KGHSH, CDR2 LQKENI. The DNA of the CDR3 is TGTGCCAGCTCACCTGGGGCCTTGAACACTGAAGCTTTCTTT. Its translation: CASSPGALNTEAFF.

This clone was recorded a few times. The V call is TRBV30, the J call TRBJ1-3; 7 nucleotides line up with TRBD1. There are 16 residues in the CDR3. Germline V gene sequence: CDR1 GTSNPN, CDR2 SVGIG (reference sequence). J gave up 4 bases and V 2 bases, and 11 bases lay outside the gene matches. The CDR3 loop reads CAWSPPDRVRGNTIYF. The CDR3 DNA reads TGTGCCTGGAGTCCCCCCGACAGGGTGCGGGGAAACACCATATATTTT.

This chain links TRBV19 with TRBJ2-7; D ambiguous. Germline V gene data show CDR1 as LNHDA and CDR2 as SQIVND (reference sequence). With 3 bases removed from V and 2 bases from J, the gap between germline ends came to 14 bases. This CDR3 has 15 amino acids. The CDR3 nucleotides read TGTGCCAGTAGTATGGGCACGGCATCAACCTACGAGCAGTACTTC. Residues: CASSMGTASTYEQYF.

The chain links TRBV4-1 to TRBJ1-1, with 7 bases matching TRBD1. The CDR3 contains 15 residues. In germline, CDR1 is MGHRA, CDR2 YSYEKL. With V trimmed by 1 base and J by 5 bases, 7 bases remained unmatched. Written as DNA, the CDR3 is TGCGCCAGCAGCCAAGGTTACAGGGGCAGGACTGAAGCTTTCTTT. Protein product: CASSQGYRGRTEAFF.

This clone was recorded once. The chain carries TRBV28 and TRBJ2-7; TRBD2 aligns across 8 bases. The CDR3 covers 13 residues. Germline lookup yields CDR1 MDHEN and CDR2 SYDVKM. V trimming: 8 bases; J trimming: 5 bases; junction bases outside the gene matches: 8. CDR3 sequence: CASRGSGGHEQYF. The CDR3 nucleotides read TGTGCCAGCCGAGGGAGCGGGGGACACGAGCAGTACTTC.

The chain has TRBV7-2 and TRBJ1-2; TRBD1 agrees at 7 bases. With V trimmed by 5 bases and J by 4 bases, 10 bases remained unmatched. Germline V gene data show CDR1 as SGHTA and CDR2 as FQGNSA. This CDR3 is 15 amino acids long. In nucleotides, the CDR3 is TGTGCCAGCAGCGAAAGGACAGGAGCCACCTATGGCTACACCTTC. Translating gives CASSERTGATYGYTF.

The rearrangement uses TRBV28 and TRBJ2-1; 12 bases match TRBD2. Germline trimming cut 6 bases from V and 10 bases from J; bases unmatched to any gene: 7. The germline V gene encodes CDR1 MDHEN and CDR2 SYDVKM. CDR3 length: 14 amino acids. The CDR3 here is CASSNGLAGWEQFF. The CDR3, as DNA: TGTGCCAGCAGCAATGGACTAGCGGGATGGGAGCAGTTCTTC.

J is TRBJ2-1 and V is TRBV9, with 10 bases matching TRBD2. CDR3 length: 18 residues. Trimming took 4 bases from V and 5 from J; bases not matched to a gene: 15. Germline lookup yields CDR1 SGDLS and CDR2 YYNGEE. The CDR3 sequence: CASSYTSSGRPGDNEQFF. DNA for the CDR3: TGTGCCAGCAGCTATACCTCTAGCGGGAGACCCGGGGACAATGAGCAGTTCTTC. The complete variable domain, with remaining parts taken from reference TRBV9 and TRBJ2-1, reads DSGVTQTPKHLITATGQRVTLRCSPRSGDLSVYWYQQSLDQGLQFLIQYYNGEERAKGNILERFSAQQFPDLHSELNLSSLELGDSALYFCASSYTSSGRPGDNEQFFGPGTRLTVL.

The chain employs TRBV6-1 and TRBJ2-4; maybe TRBD1 (6 bases). In germline, CDR1 is MNHNS, CDR2 SASEGT. The CDR3 totals 14 residues. Trimming pared 8 bases from V and 4 bases from J, leaving 15 bases between. The CDR3 sequence: CASSEDSPKNIQYF. CDR3 sequence (DNA): TGTGCCAGCTCTGAGGACAGCCCTAAAAACATTCAGTACTTC.

This clone turned up a few times. This chain links TRBV30 with TRBJ1-1; D call uncertain. This CDR3 spans 14 amino acids. V was cut by 8 bases and J by 2 bases, with 18 bases left in between. Per germline, CDR1 GTSNPN and CDR2 SVGIG (reference sequence). The CDR3 protein is CALNRREFNTEAFF. The DNA for the CDR3 is TGTGCCCTCAATAGGCGGGAGTTCAACACTGAAGCTTTCTTT.

The rearrangement joins TRBV7-9 to TRBJ1-1; D is perhaps TRBD1 (5 bases). CDR1 and CDR2 (germline): SEHNR, FQNEAQ (reference sequence). The CDR3 has 16 residues. Trimming left V 4 bases short and J 4 bases short, with 19 bases between. Here the CDR3 reads CASSSHGGGTLTEAFF. CDR3 nucleotide sequence: TGTGCCAGCAGCTCCCACGGGGGGGGGACCCTCACTGAAGCTTTCTTT. The variable domain in full, with the rest retrieved from reference TRBV7-9 and TRBJ1-1, is DTGVSQNPRHKITKRGQNVTFRCDPISEHNRLYWYRQTLGQGPEFLTYFQNEAQLEKSRLLSDRFSAERPKGSFSTLEIQRTEQGDSAMYLCASSSHGGGTLTEAFFGQGTRLTVV.